This entry features one TCR beta chain sequence. This clone's antigen is unknown. The sample holds no much larger clone one base away, and base qualities are not on file. Each donor gave one peripheral blood draw, averaging roughly 120 mL, which was collected into heparinised tubes. Naive, central memory, regulatory and stem cell-like memory CD4+ T cells were sorted on a BD FACSAria II using a panel including CD45RO, CCR7, CD25, CD127, CD95 and CD27. All sorted populations exceeded 98% purity. PBMCs were isolated immediately by Lymphoprep density gradient centrifugation and stained directly without culture. So that batch effects would be minimized, each experiment stained and sorted samples in pairs, pairing one healthy donor with one patient. The data are from a study of beta chain features in type 1 diabetes (dated by TCRdb to 2017 to 2018). In terms of the full investigation: Patients and healthy donors did not differ in mean age, gender distribution, total cell number or subset yield. The study compared the TCRB repertoires of sorted circulating CD4+ T cell subsets in recently diagnosed type 1 diabetes patients with those in matched healthy donors. A total of 85 million to 140 million sorted cells were examined across all samples, and a strong correlation was observed between cell number per subset and RNA yield. Whereas all 30 or so donors provided naive and central memory subsets, regulatory and stem cell-like memory subsets were isolated from just 8 patients and roughly eight healthy donors. Results and caveats for the whole study, not just this receptor: Sequencing cDNA rather than genomic DNA could over-represent highly expressing activated cells, although activation and CD3 levels did not differ between groups. The naive, central memory and regulatory TCRB repertoires appeared to resemble one another more closely among patients than among healthy donors. Fewer insertions and more nucleotide deletions at VDJ recombination sites were observed in patients with type 1 diabetes, implying thymic rearrangement abnormalities. Shorter templates might be favored by PCR, yet because patient and control samples were amplified and corrected together, any such skew would affect both groups equally. HLA sub-analyses involved small numbers of individuals, so any influence of HLA type on TCRB rearrangement remained unresolved. A moderate but significant shortening of TCRB CDR3 length was observed in type 1 diabetes patients in all four CD4+ subsets.

The germline V gene supplies CDR1 SGHTA and CDR2 FQGNSA. The junction shows trimming of 3 bases on V and 5 bases on J, plus 16 bases between the germline ends. The CDR3 has 15 amino acids, counting the end cysteine and phenylalanine. The retained sequence is limited to the CDR3, 45 bases, with the frame set at the first base. The entire amount of isolated RNA was reverse transcribed using the High Capacity cDNA Reverse Transcription Kit, so the sequenced TCRB transcripts were expressed ones. Naive, central memory and regulatory T cell samples underwent deep immunoSEQ sequencing, averaging around 3.9 million total reads per sample. Sorted cells were lysed in RLT buffer and RNA was extracted with DNase-treated RNeasy Micro or Mini kits, depending on cell number. Each cell subset was processed on its own to prevent cross-contamination, while patient and healthy donor samples were processed together. The immunoSEQ multiplex PCR was used to amplify TCRB sequences from cDNA, generating 87-bp fragments that spanned the CDR3 region. Amplicons were sequenced on the Illumina HiSeq platform. The original methods were these. PCR bias was computationally corrected using synthetic template baselines, reads within Hamming distance 2 were collapsed, and singletons that could not be merged were discarded. Reads were aligned against IMGT so that V, D and J genes, CDR3 length and insertions or deletions at six rearrangement sites could be assigned. Clonotype counts were normalized to sorted cell number within each subset before computing true diversity and Gini coefficients with the tcR R package. Repertoire sharing was quantified using the overlap coefficient calculated on TCRB nucleotide sequences. TCRdb retrieved this table from immuneACCESS and kept in-frame rearrangements only. Not all clones are present; in checked studies, unresolved V genes account for under half, and no reason is known for the remainder. V and J calls and clone size are copied from that table; D and trimming were computed from the DNA. The sample data list some 270,000 clones, and about 7.8% of these were observed just once. Over 0.8% of the sample lies in the top ten.

This clonotype was sampled from a young woman in good health. The V and J genes are TRBV7-2 and TRBJ2-5; there is no confident call for the D gene. The sequenced sample was central memory CD4+ T cells from blood. The CDR3 loop reads CASSLAPTRLETQYF. DNA sequence: TGTGCCAGCAGCTTGGCACCGACCCGCCTGGAGACCCAGTACTTC.